A single sample is the source of the 12 T cell receptor beta chains below, sequenced in a study of T cell responses to AZD1222 COVID-19 vaccine. Some clones are missing from TCRdb's copy, which holds only in-frame ones; the method was immunoSEQ multiplex PCR. The sample includes fewer than 150,000 clones, roughly nine tenths seen only once; the top ten take over 8%. The sample here was peripheral blood, taken 28 days after the second AZD1222 dose. These receptors were obtained from an adult who received the AZD1222 COVID-19 vaccine.

This clone was recorded once. V and J are TRBV4-1 and TRBJ2-5; D is unclear. V lost 2 bases and J lost 3, with 10 bases in between. The CDR3 covers 14 residues. The germline CDR1 and CDR2 sequences are MGHRA and YSYEKL. The CDR3 region is CASSQSGRKETQYF. The CDR3 region has the DNA TGCGCCAGCAGCCAAAGTGGGCGGAAAGAGACCCAGTACTTC.

This clone was counted a few times. The V gene is TRBV7-6, the J gene TRBJ1-1; D gene unclear. The CDR3 runs 15 residues. The V gene lost 5 bases and the J gene lost 0 bases, with 13 bases spanning the gap. Per germline, CDR1 SGHVS and CDR2 FNYEAQ. This chain's CDR3 is CASSRRGNMNTEAFF. The CDR3 region has the DNA TGTGCCAGCAGCAGACGAGGGAACATGAACACTGAAGCTTTCTTT.

The gene calls are TRBV6-2 or TRBV6-3 and TRBJ1-2, with D unresolved. The CDR3 consists of 12 residues. V was pared by 6 bases and J by 4 bases, with 9 bases between. Germline V gene data show CDR1 as MNHEY and CDR2 as SVGEGT. The CDR3 is CASSPVIYGYTF. CDR3 nucleotide sequence: TGTGCCAGCAGCCCTGTGATCTATGGCTACACCTTC.

A single count supports this clone. J is TRBJ2-2 and V is TRBV13; D possibly corresponds to TRBD2 (6 bases). The germline gives CDR1 PRHDT, CDR2 FYEKMQ (reference sequence). CDR3 length equals 17 residues. Trimming pared 5 bases from V and 5 bases from J, leaving 21 bases between. CDR3: CASSPLGVGRRTGELFF. DNA for the CDR3: TGTGCCAGCAGCCCTCTGGGTGTGGGGAGGCGAACCGGGGAGCTGTTTTTT.

V usage is TRBV29-1 and J usage is TRBJ1-4; D unclear. Trimming pared 7 bases from V and 5 bases from J, leaving 11 bases between. The CDR3 is 12 amino acids. CDR1 and CDR2 (germline): SQVTM, ANQGSEA. CDR3 DNA sequence: TGCAGCGCAACGCCCCCAAATGAAAAACTGTTTTTT. Translating it yields CSATPPNEKLFF. Together with reference TRBV29-1 and TRBJ1-4, the CDR3 gives the full variable domain: SAVISQKPSRDICQRGTSLTIQCQVDSQVTMMFWYRQQPGQSLTLIATANQGSEATYESGFVIDKFPISRPNLTFSTLTVSNMSPEDSSIYLCSATPPNEKLFFGSGTQLSVL.

CDR3 coding DNA: TGCGCCAGCAGCTTGGGGACAGGGTACTCCGGGGAGCTGTTTTTT. It yields the protein CASSLGTGYSGELFF. V and J are TRBV5-1 and TRBJ2-2, with 8 bases lining up with TRBD1. Trimming at V came to 0 bases and at J to 6 bases, leaving 4 bases not matched to a gene. CDR3 length: 15 amino acids. The germline gives CDR1 SGHRS, CDR2 YFSETQ.

This sequence joins TRBV7-2 and TRBJ2-2; TRBD2 aligns across 7 bases. The V gene's germline CDR1 is SGHTA and CDR2 FQGNSA. V shed 2 bases and J 5 bases; nucleotides not matched to a gene: 8. This CDR3 contains 16 residues. DNA for the CDR3: TGTGCCAGCAGCTTATATTTAGGACTAGTTACCGGGGAGCTGTTTTTT. Its protein is CASSLYLGLVTGELFF.

The genes are TRBV7-2 and TRBJ2-3; D is unclear. Germline V gene lookup returns CDR1 SGHTA and CDR2 FQGNSA. The CDR3 consists of 13 residues. V gave up 6 bases and J gave up 5 bases, with 12 bases separating them. CDR3 region: CASSSGLVDTQYF. The CDR3 DNA reads as TGTGCCAGCAGTTCGGGCCTAGTAGATACGCAGTATTTT.

This chain joins TRBV5-5 and TRBJ2-7; 9 positions agree with TRBD1. V was clipped by 4 bases and J by 6 bases; unmatched bases: 5. The CDR3 extends over 13 amino acids. Germline V gene data show CDR1 as SGHKS and CDR2 as YYEKEE (reference sequence). CDR3 bases: TGTGCCAGCAGCCCTGGACAGGGGCCCGAGCAGTACTTC. The encoded protein is CASSPGQGPEQYF.

The chain combines TRBV6-2 or TRBV6-3 with TRBJ1-5; D is possibly TRBD1 (5 bases). The V end was cut by 2 bases, the J end by 7 bases, with 12 bases between. CDR1 is MNHEY, CDR2 SVGEGT, per germline. The CDR3 loop spans 14 amino acids. The DNA for the CDR3 is TGTGCCAGCAGTTACAGCAGGGAGGGGCAGCCCCAGCATTTT. This gives the protein CASSYSREGQPQHF.

This clone was counted between two and nine times. The chain combines TRBV18 with TRBJ1-2; 8 bases are a match to TRBD1. V was pared by 3 bases and J by 6 bases, with 6 bases of the junction left unmatched. The CDR3 is made up of 14 amino acids. Germline CDR1 and CDR2: KGHSH and LQKENI. CDR3 loop: CASSPGQGLDGYTF. In DNA, the CDR3 is TGTGCCAGCTCACCCGGACAGGGCCTGGATGGCTACACCTTC.

The rearrangement joins TRBV7-2 to TRBJ2-1, with 11 bases fitting TRBD2. CDR1 SGHTA and CDR2 FQGNSA come from the germline V gene. The CDR3 extends over 15 amino acids. The ends lost 4 bases at V and 8 bases at J; junction bases unmatched: 7. The CDR3 region is CASSSLAGVPDEQFF. In DNA form, the CDR3 reads TGTGCCAGCAGCTCACTAGCGGGAGTTCCGGATGAGCAGTTCTTC.